In its sample, the clone carrying this TCR beta chain was seen many times. The antigen is unknown. The sample comes from a study of T-cell reconstitution after alpha-beta-depleted transplantation in children. Study outcomes and limitations: It was newly produced T cells that mostly accounted for T-cell counts and diversity one year after transplant. Day-60 TCRbeta diversity that was high in some patients was derived from surviving recipient T cells and thymic progenitors. Several hundred expanded graft clones reportedly were the source of alpha-beta T cells about two months after transplant.

Molecular barcoding with unique molecular identifiers was used for the TCRbeta library. TCRdb ran MiXCR on the PCR reads and lists one entry per CDR3 protein. This table holds hundreds of thousands of distinct CDR3 sequences, 16% found once. Specimen: PBMCs, mostly from graft donor cells, collected 360 days after TCRalphabeta/CD19-depleted stem cell transplant. The clonotype comes from a male patient between 2 and 10 years old who had a stem cell transplant for acute lymphoblastic leukemia, so the T cells may come from the graft donor.

The CDR3 is CASSQSPGADTQYF. In nucleotides, the CDR3 is TGCGCCAGCAGCCAATCACCGGGTGCAGATACGCAGTATTTT. The chain joins TRBV4-1 to TRBJ2-3; no reliable D call. The germline V gene has CDR1 MGHRA and CDR2 YSYEKL. V was trimmed by 2 bases and J by 4 bases, leaving 10 bases between them. CDR3 length: 14 residues.